This T cell receptor beta chain stems from a study of early T cells in non-severe SARS-CoV-2 infection. Whole-study context: Sequencing of bulk RNA from unsorted whole blood was done, without chain pairing.

Individually, cDNA molecules had unique molecular identifiers attached to them. Each CDR3 protein gets one entry after TCRdb re-called the 5' RACE reads with MiXCR. The repertoire includes around 53,000 distinct CDR3 sequences, approximately 9.8% of them detected once, and about 8% sits in the top ten. Germline assignment: CDR1 SGHTA and CDR2 FQGNSA. CDR3 length equals 15 residues. Unmatched junction bases numbered 10, after V lost 5 bases and J lost 4 bases. General study points: Matching against VDJdb likely underestimated virus-specific expansions, favoring anti-spike CD8.

Turning to this clonotype: Its target is unknown.

The specimen was whole blood. This receptor was identified in an adult who was a healthcare worker with PCR-confirmed SARS-CoV-2 infection or an uninfected control (not recorded which). V gene TRBV7-2 combines with J gene TRBJ1-2; 7 bases line up with TRBD1. The CDR3, as DNA: TGTGCCAGCAGCGCCGGGACAGCTATACTCTATGGCTACACCTTC. Its protein product is CASSAGTAILYGYTF.